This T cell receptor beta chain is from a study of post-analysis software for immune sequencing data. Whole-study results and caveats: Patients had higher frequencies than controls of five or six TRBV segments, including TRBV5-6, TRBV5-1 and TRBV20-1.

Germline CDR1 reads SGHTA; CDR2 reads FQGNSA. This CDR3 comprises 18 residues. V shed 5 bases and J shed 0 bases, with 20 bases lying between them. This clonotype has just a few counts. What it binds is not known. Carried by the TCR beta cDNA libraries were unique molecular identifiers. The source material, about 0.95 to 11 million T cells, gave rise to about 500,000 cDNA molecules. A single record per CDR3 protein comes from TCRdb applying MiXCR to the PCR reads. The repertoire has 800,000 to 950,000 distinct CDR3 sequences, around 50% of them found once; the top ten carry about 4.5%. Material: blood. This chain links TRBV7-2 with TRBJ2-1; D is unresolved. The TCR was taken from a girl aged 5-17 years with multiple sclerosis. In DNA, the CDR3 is TGTGCCAGCAGCCCTAACGTCCGGTTTGAAAGCTCCTACAATGAGCAGTTCTTC. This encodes CASSPNVRFESSYNEQFF.